This T cell receptor beta chain was retrieved from a study of cytomegalovirus exposure and HLA in healthy donors. Germline V gene data show CDR1 as SGHNT and CDR2 as YYREEE (reference sequence). CDR3 length: 14 amino acids. V lost 4 bases and J lost 2, with 13 bases in between. Points on this clone: Its antigen is still unknown.

General study points: Some V segments could not be told apart, so they were left out, TRBV6-2 and TRBV6-3 among them.

The PCR was carried out with 60 Vbeta primers and 13 Jbeta primers. The repertoire was sequenced with immunoSEQ multiplex PCR; TCRdb's copy has only in-frame clones and lacks some. The sample holds about 160,000 clones; about 77% are singletons and the top ten take 1.3%. This TCR was recovered from a young man in good health and CMV-seronegative. This chain uses TRBV5-4 with TRBJ2-7, with a weak D call TRBD1 (5 bases). The source material was PBMCs. CDR3 sequence (DNA): TGTGCCAGCAGCCAGGGTTATGGAGCCTACGAGCAGTACTTC. It specifies CASSQGYGAYEQYF.